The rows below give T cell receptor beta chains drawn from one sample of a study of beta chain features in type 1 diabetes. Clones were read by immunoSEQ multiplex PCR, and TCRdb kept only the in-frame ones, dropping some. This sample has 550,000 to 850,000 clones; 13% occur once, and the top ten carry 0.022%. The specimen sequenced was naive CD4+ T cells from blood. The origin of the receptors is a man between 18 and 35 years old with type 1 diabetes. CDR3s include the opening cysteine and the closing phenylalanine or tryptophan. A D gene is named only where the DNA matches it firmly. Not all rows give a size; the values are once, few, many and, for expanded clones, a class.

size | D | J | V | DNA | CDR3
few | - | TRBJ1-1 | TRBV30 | TGTGCCTGTCCGACGGGAAACACTGAAGCTTTCTTT | CACPTGNTEAFF
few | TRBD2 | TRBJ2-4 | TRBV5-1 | TGCGCCAGCAGCCGGGGGACTAGCGGGGGCCCACAGTACTTC | CASSRGTSGGPQYF
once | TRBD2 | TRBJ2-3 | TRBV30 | TGTGCCTGGAGAACTAGCGGGGGGAATACGCAGTATTTT | CAWRTSGGNTQYF
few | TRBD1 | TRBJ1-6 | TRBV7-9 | TGTGCCAGCAGCTCCACAGGGGGCGATAATTCACCCCTCCACTTT | CASSSTGGDNSPLHF
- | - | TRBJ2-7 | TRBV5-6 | TGTGCCAGCAGCTCCGGACAGAGCTACGAGCAGTACTTC | CASSSGQSYEQYF
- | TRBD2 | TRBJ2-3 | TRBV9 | TGTGCCAGCAGCCCAGCGGGGGGGACAGATACGCAGTATTTT | CASSPAGGTDTQYF
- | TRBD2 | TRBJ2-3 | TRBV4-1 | TGCGCCAGCAGCCAAGAATTCGGGACTAGCGGGGGGACTAGCACAGATACGCAGTATTTT | CASSQEFGTSGGTSTDTQYF
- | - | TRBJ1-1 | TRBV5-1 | TGCGCCAGCAGCGGGGACGGAAACACTGAAGCTTTCTTT | CASSGDGNTEAFF
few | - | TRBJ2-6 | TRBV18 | TGTGCCAGCTCACCAGGGCAGGGAAGTGCTGGGGCCAACGTCCTGACTTTC | CASSPGQGSAGANVLTF
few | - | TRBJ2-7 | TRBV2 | TGTGCCAGCAGTGGGTCCTTCTCCTGGTACGAGCAGTACTTC | CASSGSFSWYEQYF
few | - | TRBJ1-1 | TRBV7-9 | TGTGCCAGCAGCTTCGGGCCATTTGAAGCTTTCTTT | CASSFGPFEAFF
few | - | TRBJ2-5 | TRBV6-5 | TGTGCCAGCAGTTACTCGACAGACCCTATTCGGGAGACCCAGTACTTC | CASSYSTDPIRETQYF
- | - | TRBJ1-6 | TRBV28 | TGTGCCAGCAGTCACCGACAGGCACAGGCCCTCCACTTT | CASSHRQAQALHF
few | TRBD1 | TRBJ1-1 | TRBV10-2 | TGCGCCAGCAGTGAGACAGGGGGCACTGAAGCTTTCTTT | CASSETGGTEAFF
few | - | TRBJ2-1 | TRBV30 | TGTGCCTGGAGTGTGTGGCAGAATAGGGATGAGCAGTTCTTC | CAWSVWQNRDEQFF
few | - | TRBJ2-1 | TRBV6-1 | TGTGCCAGCAGTCGGAGAGACATACAGGGCGATGAGCAGTTCTTC | CASSRRDIQGDEQFF
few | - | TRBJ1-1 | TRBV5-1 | TGCGCCAGCAGCTTGGATCAGGGTGGCACTGAAGCTTTCTTT | CASSLDQGGTEAFF
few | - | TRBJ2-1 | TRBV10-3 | TGTGCCATCAGTGGCCTAAGCACCGGGGACGGTGAGCAGTTCTTC | CAISGLSTGDGEQFF
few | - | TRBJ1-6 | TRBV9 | TGTGCCAGCAGGTCCGCGGGAGTACCGATTTCACCCCTCCACTTT | CASRSAGVPISPLHF
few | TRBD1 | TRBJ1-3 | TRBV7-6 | TGTGCCAGCAGCCGAACAGGGGGCGTCGGAAACACCATATATTTT | CASSRTGGVGNTIYF
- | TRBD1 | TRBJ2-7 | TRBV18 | TGTGCCAGCTCACCGGGACAGGGAGTCTCCGAGCAGTACTTC | CASSPGQGVSEQYF
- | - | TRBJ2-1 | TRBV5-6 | TGTGCCAGCAGCTTGGGGACGAGATACAATGAGCAGTTCTTC | CASSLGTRYNEQFF
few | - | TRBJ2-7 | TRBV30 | TGTGCCTGGAGTAGGGCAAACTACGAGCAGTACTTC | CAWSRANYEQYF
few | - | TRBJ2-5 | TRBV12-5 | TGTGCTAGTGGCATCGACAGCCTAGAGACCCAGTACTTC | CASGIDSLETQYF
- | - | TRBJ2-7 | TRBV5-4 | TGTGCCAGCAGCTCAGGGACTTCCATCTCCTACGAGCAGTACTTC | CASSSGTSISYEQYF
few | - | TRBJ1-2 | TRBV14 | TGTGCCAGCAGCCAAGATACAGTCAGGAGTGGCTACACCTTC | CASSQDTVRSGYTF
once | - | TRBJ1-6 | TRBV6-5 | TGTGCCAGCAGGGAGGGAAATTCACCCCTCCACTTT | CASREGNSPLHF
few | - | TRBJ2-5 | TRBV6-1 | TGTGCCAGCAGTGAATCTTCTGGGTTTAGGGAGACCCAGTACTTC | CASSESSGFRETQYF
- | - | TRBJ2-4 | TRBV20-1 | TGCAGTGCTAGAGGCCTCGGAATTCAGTACTTC | CSARGLGIQYF
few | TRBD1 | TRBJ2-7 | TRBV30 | TGTGCCTGGATGCACAGGGGACGGTACGAGCAGTACTTC | CAWMHRGRYEQYF
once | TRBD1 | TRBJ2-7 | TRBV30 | TGTGCCTGGAGTAGACAGGGTTCCTACGAGCAGTACTTC | CAWSRQGSYEQYF
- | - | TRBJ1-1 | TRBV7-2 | TGTGCCAGCAGGCCTACAGTTATGGGACTCGCTGAAGCTTTCTTT | CASRPTVMGLAEAFF
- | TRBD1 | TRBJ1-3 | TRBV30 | TGTGCCTGGAGTGACCGGGGACAGGGATTTTATAGAAACACCATATATTTT | CAWSDRGQGFYRNTIYF
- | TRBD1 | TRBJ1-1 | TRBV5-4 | TGTGCCAGCAGCTTGGTAGACAGGGCCCATGAAGCTTTCTTT | CASSLVDRAHEAFF
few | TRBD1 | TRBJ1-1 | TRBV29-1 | TGCAGCGGTGAAAGGACAGGGGGCGCGTCCACTGAAGCTTTCTTT | CSGERTGGASTEAFF
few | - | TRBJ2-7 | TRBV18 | TGTGCCAGCTCACCAGGAACGGTCTCCTACGAGCAGTACTTC | CASSPGTVSYEQYF
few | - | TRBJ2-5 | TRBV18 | TGTGCCAGCTCACCCACCGGGCAGCAAGAGACCCAGTACTTC | CASSPTGQQETQYF
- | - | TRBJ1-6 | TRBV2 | TGTGCCAGCAGTGAGGAGGTTCTTTCACCCCTCCACTTT | CASSEEVLSPLHF
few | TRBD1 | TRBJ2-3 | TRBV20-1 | TGCAGGACAGGGTCGGCAGATACGCAGTATTTT | CRTGSADTQYF
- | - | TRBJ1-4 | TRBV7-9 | TGTGCCAGCAGCTTACGGGGAGAGGGTGAAAAACTGTTTTTT | CASSLRGEGEKLFF
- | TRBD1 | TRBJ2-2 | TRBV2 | TGTGCCAGCAGCAAAACCGGGACAGAAAACACCGGGGAGCTGTTTTTT | CASSKTGTENTGELFF
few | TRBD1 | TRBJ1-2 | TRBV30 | TGTGCCTGCACAGGGGAAGGCTACACCTTC | CACTGEGYTF
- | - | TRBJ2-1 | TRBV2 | TGTGCCAGCAGTGTATTTCATGAGCAGTTCTTC | CASSVFHEQFF
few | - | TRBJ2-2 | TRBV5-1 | TGCGCCAGCAGCTTGAACACCGGGGAGCTGTTTTTT | CASSLNTGELFF
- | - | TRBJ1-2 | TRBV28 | TGTGCCAGTCAAGAACGGGAGTCCTATGGCTACACCTTC | CASQERESYGYTF
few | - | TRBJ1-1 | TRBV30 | TGTGCCCGTGGGGTGTACGGGATGAACACTGAAGCTTTCTTT | CARGVYGMNTEAFF
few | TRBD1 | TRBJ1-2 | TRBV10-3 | TGTGCCATCAGTGGGGACAGGTTCAACTATGGCTACACCTTC | CAISGDRFNYGYTF
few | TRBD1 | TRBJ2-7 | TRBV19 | TGTGCCAGTAGTCTCCGGGACAGGGCGTACGAGCAGTACTTC | CASSLRDRAYEQYF
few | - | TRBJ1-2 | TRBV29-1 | TGCAGCGTTAACGGGAATCGGGACACCGGTAATCTATATGGCTACACCTTC | CSVNGNRDTGNLYGYTF
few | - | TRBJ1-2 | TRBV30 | TGTGCCTGGAGTAGACCCAATAACTATGGCTACACCTTC | CAWSRPNNYGYTF